This T cell receptor beta chain was retrieved from a study of CD8 T cells in ankylosing spondylitis. Between the trimmed V and J ends, which lost 3 bases and 5 bases, there was a span of 19 bases. From germline, CDR1 is SGHTA and CDR2 FQGNSA. This CDR3 region has 17 residues. TCRdb reanalysed the 5' RACE reads using MiXCR and keeps one entry per CDR3 protein. The sample has approximately 220,000 distinct CDR3 sequences, roughly a tenth seen once. This clonotype was seen many times. The V gene is TRBV7-2, the J gene TRBJ2-2, with D tentatively TRBD2 (7 bases). The TCR comes from a male donor with ankylosing spondylitis or in good health (not recorded which). The sample comprised blood, either unsorted or a sorted T cell fraction (not recorded which). This CDR3 reads CASSFKISQGGTGELFF. The CDR3, as DNA: TGTGCCAGCAGCTTCAAAATCTCACAGGGAGGGACCGGGGAGCTGTTTTTT. Together with reference TRBV7-2 and TRBJ2-2, the CDR3 gives the full variable domain: GAGVSQSPSNKVTEKGKDVELRCDPISGHTALYWYRQSLGQGLEFLIYFQGNSAPDKSGLPSDRFSAERTGGSVSTLTIQRTQQEDSAVYLCASSFKISQGGTGELFFGEGSRLTVL.